This T cell receptor beta chain is from a study of blood T cell repertoires in COVID-19. The assay was immunoSEQ multiplex PCR, and TCRdb's table has in-frame clones only and misses some. The data hold about 480,000 clones, with around 87% observed a single time. A word on this clone: The sample holds other DNA sequences that translate to the same CDR3.

CDR3 length equals 12 residues. Trimming cost V 3 bases and J 8 bases, with 10 bases left between them. The clonotype was recovered from a woman aged 40-49 years who had recovered from COVID-19. V is TRBV12-3 or TRBV12-4 and J is TRBJ1-2, with a possible D match to TRBD1 (6 bases). The sequencing sample was made of PBMCs or T cells enriched from blood (not recorded which). The CDR3 reads CASSFGGAGYTF. CDR3 coding DNA: TGTGCCAGCAGTTTCGGGGGGGCGGGCTACACCTTC.